This TCR beta chain was recovered during a study of cytotoxic CD8 clonotypes in ibrutinib-treated CLL. The targeted sequencing depth was 1 in 200,000 to 1 in 1 million T cells. Method: immunoSEQ multiplex PCR; TCRdb's copy keeps in-frame clones and lacks some. The sample has approximately 50,000 clones, roughly 54% seen once; the top ten hold 20% to 30%. TCR beta libraries used around 2.2 micrograms of genomic DNA from cryopreserved PBMCs. Study-level results: Baseline levels were approached again at progression, after clonality had risen at ibrutinib response. Public clonotypes were uncommon and contracted or stayed stable on treatment.

This CDR3 has 19 residues. Trimming at V came to 2 bases and at J to 1 base, leaving 11 bases not matched to a gene. Germline assignment: CDR1 SGDLS and CDR2 YYNGEE. As to this clone: As yet, its antigen is unknown.

The input for sequencing was PBMCs, taken at disease progression, from a patient treated with ibrutinib. This clonotype was obtained from a human donor with chronic lymphocytic leukemia. The rearrangement links TRBV9 to TRBJ1-3, with 11 nucleotides matching TRBD1. The CDR3 DNA is TGTGCCAGCAGCGTTTCCGGGACAGGGGGTTTATTTTCTGGAAACACCATATATTTT. This codes for CASSVSGTGGLFSGNTIYF.